The 24 T cell receptor beta chains in this list originate from one sample, sequenced in a study of cytotoxic CD8 clonotypes in ibrutinib-treated CLL. Using immunoSEQ multiplex PCR, the repertoire was profiled, and TCRdb retains in-frame clones only, with some absent. The sample holds around 150,000 clones, 81% seen once. The sequences come from PBMCs, collected after 12 months of ibrutinib treatment. These receptors came from a human donor with chronic lymphocytic leukemia.

This clone was counted between two and nine times. The chain recombines TRBV30 with TRBJ1-1; D possibly corresponds to TRBD1 (6 bases). The CDR3 sequence is 12 residues long. Germline values: CDR1 GTSNPN, CDR2 SVGIG (reference sequence). With 2 bases removed from V and 6 bases from J, the gap between germline ends came to 10 bases. The chain's CDR3 is CAWSPGAPEAFF. The CDR3 DNA sequence: TGTGCCTGGAGTCCAGGGGCCCCTGAAGCTTTCTTT. Full variable domain (rest looked up from reference TRBV30 and TRBJ1-1): SQTIHQWPATLVQPVGSPLSLECTVEGTSNPNLYWYRQAAGRGLQLLFYSVGIGQISSEVPQNLSASRPQDRQFILSSKKLLLSDSGFYLCAWSPGAPEAFFGQGTRLTVV.

The chain recombines TRBV11-2 with TRBJ1-6; TRBD1 matches 9 bases. Unmatched junction bases numbered 9, after V lost 4 bases and J lost 11 bases. This CDR3 spans 15 amino acids. CDR1 and CDR2 from the germline V gene are SGHAT and FQNNGV. Written as DNA, the CDR3 is TGTGCCAGCAGCTCTTCGGGACAGGGACTTACACCCCTCCACTTT. Protein: CASSSSGQGLTPLHF.

The V call is TRBV4-3, the J call TRBJ1-6, with unresolved D. Trimming left V 2 bases short and J 5 bases short, with 7 bases between. This CDR3 is 14 amino acids long. CDR1 is LGHNA and CDR2 is YSLEER in the germline V gene. For the CDR3, the DNA is TGCGCCAGCAGCCAACTTCAGCATAATTCACCCCTCCACTTT. It yields the protein CASSQLQHNSPLHF.

J is TRBJ1-2 and V is TRBV6-1, with D unclear. The CDR3 runs to 12 residues. Trimming pared 6 bases from V and 5 bases from J, leaving 10 bases between. CDR1 and CDR2 from the germline V gene are MNHNS and SASEGT. The DNA for the CDR3 is TGTGCCAGCAGAGACCCTTCATATGGCTACACCTTC. This codes for CASRDPSYGYTF.

This clone counts as medium-sized. J is TRBJ2-3 and V is TRBV5-4; D may be TRBD1 (5 bases). The CDR3 is 11 residues long. Deletions cut 10 bases from V and 3 bases from J, with 9 bases between. Germline assignment: CDR1 SGHNT and CDR2 YYREEE (reference sequence). The CDR3 is CAQGATDTQYF. In DNA, the CDR3 is TGTGCCCAAGGGGCTACAGATACGCAGTATTTT.

The chain combines TRBV28 with TRBJ2-1; weak D call: TRBD2 (6 bases). Germline CDR1 MDHEN, CDR2 SYDVKM. The CDR3 length is 14 residues. The V end was cut by 3 bases, the J end by 10 bases, with 16 bases between. CDR3 bases: TGTGCCAGCAGTTTTGGGAGGACCCTTAGCGAGCAGTTCTTC. It codes for CASSFGRTLSEQFF. Complete variable domain (other parts from reference TRBV28 and TRBJ2-1): DVKVTQSSRYLVKRTGEKVFLECVQDMDHENMFWYRQDPGLGLRLIYFSYDVKMKEKGDIPEGYSVSREKKERFSLILESASTNQTSMYLCASSFGRTLSEQFFGPGTRLTVL.

The V call is TRBV2, the J call TRBJ2-5, with TRBD1 as a possible D gene (7 bases). With 3 bases removed from V and 7 bases from J, the gap between germline ends came to 15 bases. Germline values: CDR1 SNHLY, CDR2 FYNNEI. The CDR3 loop spans 14 amino acids. The CDR3 bases are TGTGCCAGCAGTGAGCAGGGGGGAATGACGACCCAGTACTTC. It codes for CASSEQGGMTTQYF.

V usage is TRBV19 and J usage is TRBJ2-6, with D possibly being TRBD2 (6 bases). The V and J ends lost 4 bases and 2 bases respectively, with 12 bases between them. The germline V gene has CDR1 LNHDA and CDR2 SQIVND (reference sequence). This CDR3 region has 16 residues. The CDR3 coding sequence is TGTGCCAGTAGTAGTACTGGAGGGCCTGGGGCCAACGTCCTGACTTTC. This translates into CASSSTGGPGANVLTF.

This sequence joins TRBV4-1 and TRBJ2-7; D is uncertain. Trimming cost V 2 bases and J 2 bases, with 10 bases left between them. The CDR3 covers 14 residues. Looked up from germline, CDR1 is MGHRA and CDR2 is YSYEKL. The CDR3 coding sequence is TGCGCCAGCAGCCAAACCGACGAGACCTACGAGCAGTACTTC. Protein sequence: CASSQTDETYEQYF.

This sequence joins TRBV29-1 and TRBJ1-2; D not certain. The CDR3 runs 14 residues. V shed 4 bases and J shed 8 bases, with 20 bases lying between them. Germline CDR1 is SQVTM and CDR2 is ANQGSEA. In DNA form, the CDR3 reads TGCAGCGTTGCTGCGGAGGATTTGATGCTAGGCTACACCTTC. It specifies CSVAAEDLMLGYTF.

This clone was picked up a small number of times. This chain links TRBV18 with TRBJ2-1; D not certain. Germline V gene data show CDR1 as KGHSH and CDR2 as LQKENI. The CDR3 extends over 12 amino acids. V dropped 2 bases and J dropped 1 base, with 0 bases sitting between them. CDR3 in DNA: TGTGCCAGCTCACCATCCTACAATGAGCAGTTCTTC. Amino acid sequence: CASSPSYNEQFF.

The V and J genes are TRBV6-6 and TRBJ1-2, with 8 positions matching TRBD1. Germline V gene sequence: CDR1 MNHNY, CDR2 SVGAGI (reference sequence). V dropped 8 bases and J dropped 6; count of bases not matched to a gene: 8. The CDR3 runs to 13 residues. The CDR3 DNA reads as TGTGCCAGCTCACTCCCAGGGGGCGATGGCTACACCTTC. Protein sequence: CASSLPGGDGYTF.

The chain uses TRBV18 and TRBJ2-7; the D is unclear. There are 13 residues in the CDR3. From germline, CDR1 is KGHSH and CDR2 LQKENI. Trimming removed 0 bases at V and 7 bases at J, with 10 bases between. CDR3 residues: CASSPPVLREQYF. The CDR3 bases are TGTGCCAGCTCACCACCGGTGCTTAGGGAGCAGTACTTC.

The chain joins TRBV7-2 to TRBJ2-7; D not certain. Germline CDR1 SGHTA, CDR2 FQGNSA. CDR3 length: 12 residues. V lost 5 bases, J lost 4 bases, and 9 bases lay in between. The CDR3 loop reads CASSLTSYEQYF. CDR3 nucleotide sequence: TGTGCCAGCAGCCTCACGTCGTACGAGCAGTACTTC. The full variable domain, rest sourced from reference TRBV7-2 and TRBJ2-7, is GAGVSQSPSNKVTEKGKDVELRCDPISGHTALYWYRQSLGQGLEFLIYFQGNSAPDKSGLPSDRFSAERTGGSVSTLTIQRTQQEDSAVYLCASSLTSYEQYFGPGTRLTVT.

This clone was seen a single time. V usage is TRBV7-3 and J usage is TRBJ2-2; D is possibly TRBD1 (5 bases). Germline CDR1 and CDR2: SGHTA and FQGTGA. This CDR3 contains 12 residues. Trimming took off 6 bases at V and 7 bases at J, with 9 bases between the two ends. In nucleotides, the CDR3 is TGTGCCAGCAGATTACAGGACGGGGAGCTGTTTTTT. Translated, it gives CASRLQDGELFF. Using reference TRBV7-3 and TRBJ2-2 for the parts outside the CDR3, the full variable domain is GAGVSQTPSNKVTEKGKYVELRCDPISGHTALYWYRQSLGQGPEFLIYFQGTGAADDSGLPNDRFFAVRPEGSVSTLKIQRTERGDSAVYLCASRLQDGELFFGEGSRLTVL.

This rearrangement joins TRBV30 to TRBJ1-5, with 7 bases fitting TRBD1. Trimming took 3 bases from V and 3 from J; bases not matched to a gene: 5. In germline, CDR1 is GTSNPN, CDR2 SVGIG (reference sequence). This CDR3 contains 14 residues. CDR3 amino acids: CAWSPDRPNQPQHF. DNA of the CDR3: TGTGCCTGGAGCCCGGACAGGCCCAATCAGCCCCAGCATTTT.

The chain combines TRBV18 with TRBJ1-5, with 10 bases that match TRBD1. CDR3 size: 18 residues. V was clipped by 0 bases and J by 1 base; unmatched bases: 6. Germline CDR1 and CDR2: KGHSH and LQKENI. The CDR3 sequence is CASSPPGQGRLSNQPQHF. CDR3 nucleotides: TGTGCCAGCTCACCACCGGGACAGGGGAGATTGAGCAATCAGCCCCAGCATTTT.

This chain links TRBV28 with TRBJ2-3; 8 bases line up with TRBD2. V was pared by 2 bases and J by 6 bases, with 1 base of the junction left unmatched. The CDR3 has 13 amino acids. CDR1 MDHEN and CDR2 SYDVKM come from the germline V gene. CDR3 in amino acids: CASSLPGGDTQYF. The CDR3 bases are TGTGCCAGCAGTTTACCGGGGGGGGATACGCAGTATTTT.

V and J are TRBV29-1 and TRBJ2-4; TRBD1 aligns across 7 bases. Germline assignment: CDR1 SQVTM and CDR2 ANQGSEA. Trimming at V came to 4 bases and at J to 3 bases, leaving 3 bases not matched to a gene. CDR3 length: 13 amino acids. The CDR3: CSVAGGVKNIQYF. The CDR3 DNA reads TGCAGCGTTGCAGGGGGAGTCAAAAACATTCAGTACTTC.

As for this clone: Other DNA sequences from this sample encode an identical CDR3 as well. V is TRBV18 and J is TRBJ1-2; D call uncertain. Germline V CDR1 and CDR2: KGHSH, LQKENI. CDR3 length: 13 amino acids. Trimming took off 2 bases at V and 4 bases at J, with 8 bases between the two ends. In DNA, the CDR3 is TGTGCCAGCTCACCAGGACGGAGCTATGGCTACACCTTC. This encodes CASSPGRSYGYTF. Variable domain in full (rest from reference TRBV18 and TRBJ1-2): NAGVMQNPRHLVRRRGQEARLRCSPMKGHSHVYWYRQLPEEGLKFMVYLQKENIIDESGMPKERFSAEFPKEGPSILRIQQVVRGDSAAYFCASSPGRSYGYTFGSGTRLTVV.

The chain is built from TRBV28 and TRBJ1-2; 10 bases align to TRBD1. The CDR3 totals 14 residues. J lost 7 bases, V lost 2 bases, and 4 bases had no gene match. CDR1 MDHEN and CDR2 SYDVKM come from the germline V gene. CDR3 protein: CASSLRQGARGYTF. The CDR3 DNA reads TGTGCCAGCAGTTTAAGACAGGGGGCGCGTGGCTACACCTTC.

J is TRBJ2-7 and V is TRBV28, with D perhaps TRBD2 (5 bases). Between the trimmed V and J ends, which lost 4 bases and 2 bases, there was a span of 15 bases. The CDR3 is 15 amino acids. CDR1 is MDHEN and CDR2 is SYDVKM in the germline V gene. CDR3 in amino acids: CASSSTGLATYEQYF. The DNA for the CDR3 is TGTGCCAGCAGTTCTACCGGACTGGCAACCTACGAGCAGTACTTC.

The chain employs TRBV7-3 and TRBJ1-2, with a tentative D call TRBD1 (5 bases). Looked up from germline, CDR1 is SGHTA and CDR2 is FQGTGA. Trimming shortened V by 2 bases and J by 0 bases, and 16 bases separated the two germline ends. The CDR3 consists of 17 residues. This chain's CDR3 is CASSLHPGRGSNYGYTF. The CDR3 region has the DNA TGTGCCAGCAGCTTACATCCGGGACGGGGCTCTAACTATGGCTACACCTTC.

The chain's CDR3 is CASSPRGRGGNYEQYF. Written as DNA, the CDR3 is TGTGCCAGCAGTCCCCGAGGAAGGGGGGGAAACTACGAGCAGTACTTC. V gene TRBV28 combines with J gene TRBJ2-7, with a weak D call TRBD2 (7 bases). The CDR3 extends over 16 amino acids. Trimming took off 5 bases at V and 3 bases at J, with 20 bases between the two ends. Per the germline V gene, CDR1 is MDHEN and CDR2 is SYDVKM.